Below, 18 T cell receptor beta chains from the same sample are listed, as sequenced in a study of post-analysis software for immune sequencing data. General study points: Elevated frequency relative to controls characterized four or five TRBV segments in patients, TRBV5-6, TRBV5-1 and TRBV20-1 among them.

These receptors' antigens are unknown. Unique-molecular-identifier-tagged TCR beta cDNA libraries were used. TCRdb reprocessed the PCR reads with MiXCR, giving one entry per CDR3 protein. Among hundreds of thousands of distinct CDR3 sequences listed, 59% were seen once. Sequencing was performed on blood. The receptors originated from a girl under 10 years old with multiple sclerosis.

The V call is TRBV5-5, the J call TRBJ1-2, with TRBD1 as a possible D gene (5 bases). The germline V and J ends were trimmed by 5 bases and 2 bases, with 16 bases remaining between them. This CDR3 region has 15 residues. In germline, CDR1 is SGHKS, CDR2 YYEKEE (reference sequence). The CDR3 reads CASRRSAGTNYGYTF. DNA for the CDR3: TGTGCCAGCAGAAGGTCGGCGGGGACCAACTATGGCTACACCTTC.

The chain is built from TRBV5-1 and TRBJ1-5; 11 nucleotides line up with TRBD1. The CDR3 loop spans 18 amino acids. CDR1 and CDR2 (germline): SGHRS, YFSETQ. V gave up 4 bases and J gave up 0 bases; unmatched junction bases: 9. CDR3 residues: CASSGRDRGSYSNQPQHF. The CDR3 DNA is TGCGCCAGCAGCGGCCGGGACAGGGGGTCCTATAGCAATCAGCCCCAGCATTTT.

This chain connects TRBV5-1 to TRBJ2-5; TRBD2 is a possible D gene (6 bases). The CDR3 is 15 residues long. Germline CDR1 reads SGHRS; CDR2 reads YFSETQ. The V and J ends lost 1 base and 3 bases respectively, with 13 bases between them. CDR3 in amino acids: CASSLSLREEETQYF. CDR3 sequence (DNA): TGCGCCAGCAGCTTGTCGTTGCGGGAAGAAGAGACCCAGTACTTC.

The chain links TRBV11-2 to TRBJ1-1, with D possibly matching TRBD1 (6 bases). The germline V and J ends were trimmed by 3 bases and 7 bases, with 9 bases remaining between them. CDR1 is SGHAT, CDR2 FQNNGV, per germline. The CDR3 totals 12 residues. DNA of the CDR3: TGTGCCAGCAGCTTCGTCAGGGGTGAAGCTTTCTTT. As protein: CASSFVRGEAFF.

This clonotype was observed a few times. The chain combines TRBV3-1 with TRBJ1-4; D is undetermined. Per germline, CDR1 LGHDT and CDR2 YNNKEL (reference sequence). This CDR3 region has 14 residues. Trimming took 4 bases from V and 3 from J, leaving 9 bases between them. In DNA form, the CDR3 reads TGTGCCAGCAGCCGAATGGATTCTAATGAAAAACTGTTTTTT. This gives the protein CASSRMDSNEKLFF.

DNA for the CDR3: TGCAGCGTTGAGGATGCCGGACAGGAGGACACTGAAGCTTTCTTT. It is translated as CSVEDAGQEDTEAFF. This chain connects TRBV29-1 to TRBJ1-1; 7 bases agree with TRBD1. J gave up 3 bases and V 3 bases, and 10 bases lay outside the gene matches. The CDR3 covers 15 residues. Germline V CDR1 and CDR2: SQVTM, ANQGSEA.

V gene TRBV5-6 combines with J gene TRBJ1-5; TRBD1 aligns across 8 bases. Trimming at V came to 1 base and at J to 0 bases, leaving 3 bases not matched to a gene. Germline-derived CDR1 and CDR2 are SGHDT and YYEEEE. The CDR3 loop spans 16 amino acids. CDR3 residues: CASSLYGQGSNQPQHF. The CDR3 DNA sequence: TGTGCCAGCAGCTTGTACGGACAGGGTAGCAATCAGCCCCAGCATTTT.

This clonotype appeared once. The chain couples TRBV27 to TRBJ2-1; TRBD2 aligns across 8 bases. The CDR3 sequence is 15 residues long. Losses at the gene ends were 2 bases for V and 6 bases for J; bases not matched to a gene: 6. CDR1 and CDR2 (germline): MNHEY, SMNVEV (reference sequence). The CDR3 sequence: CASSLLPLAGNEQFF. The CDR3 DNA is TGTGCCAGCAGTTTACTTCCGCTAGCGGGCAATGAGCAGTTCTTC.

The V call is TRBV2, the J call TRBJ2-1; D remains unclear. Germline V gene sequence: CDR1 SNHLY, CDR2 FYNNEI. The CDR3 loop spans 14 amino acids. Trimming pared 3 bases from V and 5 bases from J, leaving 11 bases between. The CDR3 DNA reads TGTGCCAGCAGTGAGGGGTGGCCAGACAATGAGCAGTTCTTC. Encoded protein: CASSEGWPDNEQFF.

This clonotype was seen more than once but under ten times. This chain connects TRBV7-8 to TRBJ2-1; unclear D gene. Germline V gives CDR1 SGHVS, CDR2 FQNEAQ. This CDR3 has 16 amino acids. V lost 5 bases and J 0 bases, leaving 14 bases between the germline ends. The CDR3 loop is CASSPEAWSSYNEQFF. Here the CDR3 DNA reads TGTGCCAGCAGCCCCGAGGCCTGGAGCTCCTACAATGAGCAGTTCTTC.

The J gene is TRBJ2-7, the V gene TRBV30; 7 nucleotides match TRBD2. The CDR3 consists of 12 residues. V gave up 8 bases and J gave up 2 bases; unmatched junction bases: 6. CDR1 and CDR2 (germline): GTSNPN, SVGIG (reference sequence). CDR3 sequence (DNA): TGTGCCCAGGGACTAAGCCCCTACGAGCAGTACTTC. Translation gives CAQGLSPYEQYF.

This clonotype was detected only a few times. The J gene is TRBJ2-3, the V gene TRBV21-1; the table's D call of TRBD1 was not tested on the DNA. TRBV21-1 is deemed a pseudogene. The CDR3 consists of 18 residues. CDR3 DNA sequence: TGTGCCAGCAGCAAAAATCGGCAAGGGGGTCGGGGCACAGATACGCAGTATTTT. It translates to CASSKNRQGGRGTDTQYF.

The V and J genes are TRBV7-3 and TRBJ2-5, with 9 bases aligning to TRBD2. Unmatched junction bases numbered 11, after V lost 4 bases and J lost 5 bases. The CDR3 runs to 16 residues. Looked up from germline, CDR1 is SGHTA and CDR2 is FQGTGA. The CDR3 loop is CASSSLAGAGMETQYF. The CDR3, as DNA: TGTGCCAGCAGCTCATTAGCGGGAGCGGGTATGGAGACCCAGTACTTC.

This clonotype was detected a few times. V usage is TRBV2 and J usage is TRBJ2-1; 8 bases fit TRBD1. CDR1 is SNHLY, CDR2 FYNNEI, per germline. This CDR3 has 15 residues. The junction had 4 bases not matched to a gene; V was cut back by 2 bases and J by 4 bases. In DNA, the CDR3 is TGTGCCAGCAGTGAAACCGGGACAGGTTACAATGAGCAGTTCTTC. It specifies CASSETGTGYNEQFF.

In its sample, this clonotype was seen a few times. V usage is TRBV10-3 and J usage is TRBJ2-1; a possible D gene is TRBD2 (6 bases). The CDR3 contains 16 residues. Deletions cut 8 bases from V and 2 bases from J, with 19 bases between. Germline CDR1 ENHRY, CDR2 SYGVKD. CDR3 in DNA: TGTGCCATCCACGAGTCGGGGGACGGACCCTACAATGAGCAGTTCTTC. It yields the protein CAIHESGDGPYNEQFF.

This clonotype has only a few counts. The chain combines TRBV4-3 with TRBJ2-3; D assignment may be TRBD1 or TRBD2 (5 bases each). The CDR3 covers 14 residues. Germline V CDR1 and CDR2: LGHNA, YSLEER. V was clipped by 0 bases and J by 8 bases, with 12 bases between them. The CDR3 nucleotides are TGCGCCAGCAGCCAAGATCGAGGGACCCTTACGCAGTATTTT. It yields the protein CASSQDRGTLTQYF.

The chain recombines TRBV9 with TRBJ2-3; TRBD2 matches at 13 bases. This CDR3 has 21 residues. V was clipped by 4 bases and J by 2 bases; unmatched bases: 19. Germline CDR1 reads SGDLS; CDR2 reads YYNGEE. This chain's CDR3 is CASSMGRTSGSISPITDTQYF. In nucleotides, the CDR3 is TGTGCCAGCAGCATGGGACGGACTAGCGGGAGCATATCCCCCATCACAGATACGCAGTATTTT.

The chain has TRBV6-6 and TRBJ1-2, with D possibly matching TRBD1 (6 bases). CDR1 is MNHNY, CDR2 SVGAGI, per germline (reference sequence). The V end was cut by 2 bases, the J end by 6 bases, with 16 bases between. The CDR3 sequence is 15 residues long. In DNA form, the CDR3 reads TGTGCCAGCAGTTACGGGGGGGCGTGGGGCGATGGCTACACCTTC. Protein sequence: CASSYGGAWGDGYTF.